What follows are 2 T cell receptor beta chains derived from one specimen sequenced in a study of identical twins. Using its own MiXCR run on the 5' RACE reads, TCRdb lists one record per CDR3 protein. Here the sample spans 350,000 to 400,000 distinct CDR3 sequences, around 9% being singletons. The sample comprised naive T cells sorted from blood. The receptor set was obtained from a woman between 45 and 65 years old in good health.

This clonotype showed up many times. V is TRBV12-3 or TRBV12-4 and J is TRBJ2-7; 7 bases map to TRBD1. V lost 3 bases to trimming and J lost 5 bases; unmatched junction nucleotides: 7. The CDR3 length is 14 residues. The CDR3 DNA reads as TGTGCCAGCAGTTTGGGACAGTTCGGGCACGAGCAGTACTTC. Translation gives CASSLGQFGHEQYF.

This clonotype showed up just a few times. The V call is TRBV4-1, the J call TRBJ2-2; D gene uncertain. Per germline, CDR1 MGHRA and CDR2 YSYEKL. This CDR3 contains 12 residues. V was trimmed by 1 base and J by 6 bases, leaving 3 bases between them. CDR3 nucleotide sequence: TGCGCCAGCAGCCAAGTCTCCGGGGAGCTGTTTTTT. Its protein is CASSQVSGELFF.